Below, one T cell receptor beta chain is given with its context. Its recognized antigen is unknown. Qualities for individual bases were not recorded, and no much larger clone is one base off. All of the isolated RNA was reverse transcribed with the High Capacity cDNA Reverse Transcription Kit, so expressed TCRB transcripts were sequenced. Deep immunoSEQ sequencing was applied to naive, central memory and regulatory T cell samples, giving an average of roughly 3.3 million total reads per sample. Sorted cells were lysed in RLT buffer, and RNA was extracted using DNase-treated RNeasy Micro or Mini kits according to cell number. To prevent cross-contamination, each cell subset was processed individually, whereas patient and healthy donor samples were processed jointly. The immunoSEQ multiplex PCR was used to amplify TCRB sequences from cDNA, generating 87-bp fragments that spanned the CDR3 region. Sequencing of the amplicons was done on the Illumina HiSeq platform. Processing in the source paper ran as follows. PCR bias was computationally corrected using synthetic template baselines, reads within Hamming distance 2 were collapsed, and singletons that could not be merged were discarded. Reads were aligned to IMGT to assign V, D and J genes, CDR3 length, and insertions or deletions at six rearrangement sites. Within each subset, clonotype counts were normalized to the number of sorted cells before true diversity and Gini coefficients were calculated with the tcR R package. The overlap coefficient, calculated on TCRB nucleotide sequences, was used to quantify repertoire sharing. Out-of-frame TCRB sequences from naive cells were analyzed as a proxy for the pre-selection repertoire. Not all clones reach the TCRdb copy of this immuneACCESS table, which keeps in-frame sequences only. Checked studies attribute under half of the gap to unresolved V genes and leave the rest unexplained. V, J and clone size are taken as reported in that table, and D and trimming were inferred from the DNA itself. The sample table holds some 900,000 clones, of which 17% were seen once. The ten largest clones capture 0.023% of the sample.

Each donor gave one peripheral blood draw, roughly 0.12 L on average, collected into heparinised tubes. A BD FACSAria II was used to sort naive, central memory, regulatory and stem cell-like memory CD4+ T cells with a panel that included CD45RO, CCR7, CD25, CD127, CD95 and CD27. A purity above 98% was achieved for all sorted populations. PBMCs were isolated right away by Lymphoprep density gradient centrifugation and were stained directly, without culture. So that batch effects would be minimized, each experiment stained and sorted samples in pairs, pairing one healthy donor with one patient. The data stem from a study of beta chain features in type 1 diabetes (dated by TCRdb to the late 2010s). Concerning the study at large: No differences in mean age, gender distribution, total cell number or subset yield were found between patients and healthy donors. Naive and central memory subsets were obtained from all 30 or so donors, but regulatory and stem cell-like memory subsets were isolated from only 8 patients and about 8 healthy donors. Across all samples, some 110,000,000 sorted cells were examined, and cell number per subset correlated strongly with RNA yield. The study compared the TCRB repertoires of sorted circulating CD4+ T cell subsets in recently diagnosed type 1 diabetes patients with those in matched healthy donors.

General study outcomes and caveats: Naive, central memory and regulatory TCRB repertoires appeared to be more similar among patients than among healthy donors. Because cDNA rather than genomic DNA was sequenced, highly expressing activated cells could have been over-represented, although no difference in activation and CD3 levels was found between groups. Shorter templates might have been favored by PCR, but patient and control samples were amplified and corrected together, so both groups would have been affected equally by any skew. Because small numbers of individuals were included in the HLA sub-analyses, any influence of HLA type on TCRB rearrangement was left unresolved. Type 1 diabetes patients showed a moderate but significant shortening of TCRB CDR3 length in all four CD4+ subsets. Fewer insertions and more nucleotide deletions at VDJ recombination sites were observed in patients with type 1 diabetes, implying thymic rearrangement abnormalities.

Cut back by 7 bases and 1 base, the V and J ends lie 5 bases apart. In the germline V gene, CDR1 corresponds to MDHEN and CDR2 to SYDVKM. The CDR3 contains 13 residues, cysteine and phenylalanine counted. Left in the record is the CDR3 DNA by itself, 39 bases read in frame from the first base. Recombination connected TRBV28 to TRBJ2-6; a confident D gene designation cannot be given. The clonotype originates from a woman younger than 30 in good health. Source material: naive CD4+ T cells from blood. Sample cell subset or site, as interpreted from the label and publication: true naive CD4+ T cells. The DNA sequence reads TGTGCCAGCATCGAGTCTGGGGCCAACGTCCTGACTTTC. This codes for CASIESGANVLTF.